The clone carrying this TCR beta chain was seen only once. Antigen: not known. The sample belongs to a study of T cell responses to AZD1222 COVID-19 vaccine. Broader study findings: Only 5 or 6 people who got AZD1222 tested seropositive at baseline. Close to half of all spike-specific TCRs reportedly target regions of the variants that are unmutated. Vaccination with two AZD1222 doses was followed by a rise in Spike-specific TCR breadth and depth. Spike was spanned by vaccine-associated CD4 TCRs, with dominance at 160-218 and 743-854.

Clones were read by immunoSEQ multiplex PCR, and TCRdb kept only the in-frame ones, dropping some. Counted here are 190,000 or so clones, more than 85% occurring once; the ten biggest clones make up 3% to 4%. The CDR3 covers 16 residues. J lost 0 bases, V lost 5 bases, and 7 bases had no gene match. The germline V gene has CDR1 SGHVS and CDR2 FQNEAQ. The chain links TRBV7-8 to TRBJ1-1, with 9 nucleotides matching TRBD1. This clonotype was sampled from an adult who received the AZD1222 COVID-19 vaccine. The source was peripheral blood, collected 28 days after the second AZD1222 dose. The CDR3 DNA follows: TGTGCCAGCAGCGACGGACAGGGGATGCTGAACACTGAAGCTTTCTTT. Its protein is CASSDGQGMLNTEAFF.